This is a list of T cell receptor beta chains from one sample in a study of T cell changes during pregnancy in multiple sclerosis. TCRdb keeps only in-frame clones here, not all; method: immunoSEQ multiplex PCR. The sample yields 90,000 to 95,000 clones, 85% to 95% seen once. The sequencing here drew on peripheral blood, taken before pregnancy. These receptors came from a female donor with multiple sclerosis, enrolled in a pregnancy study. Both conserved end residues are part of each CDR3. Each record gives: J gene, D gene, V gene, clone size, CDR3 protein, CDR3 DNA. The D gene is left open where the match is weak. Some rows mark clone size as missing; the rest say once, few, many or name a class of expanded clone.

J: TRBJ2-4
D: TRBD1
V: TRBV18
size: -
CDR3: CASSPQGVGGGNIQYF
DNA: TGTGCCAGCTCACCCCAGGGGGTCGGCGGTGGAAACATTCAGTACTTC

J: TRBJ2-5
D: TRBD2
V: TRBV7-2
size: -
CDR3: CASSLEGTSGAQETQYF
DNA: TGTGCCAGCAGCTTAGAAGGGACTAGCGGGGCGCAAGAGACCCAGTACTTC

J: TRBJ2-6
D: -
V: TRBV15
size: -
CDR3: CATSRDWGDNVLTF
DNA: TGTGCCACCAGCAGAGATTGGGGAGACAACGTCCTGACTTTC

J: TRBJ2-1
D: TRBD2
V: TRBV27
size: -
CDR3: CASSSLLAFSYNEQFF
DNA: TGTGCCAGCAGTTCACTACTAGCGTTCTCCTACAATGAGCAGTTCTTC

J: TRBJ2-1
D: TRBD1
V: TRBV4-2
size: -
CDR3: CASSHYYGGQGSIGNEQFF
DNA: TGTGCCAGCAGCCACTACTATGGGGGACAGGGATCAATTGGCAATGAGCAGTTCTTC

J: TRBJ2-5
D: -
V: TRBV6-1
size: -
CDR3: CASSEIRGQETQYF
DNA: TGTGCCAGCAGTGAAATAAGGGGCCAAGAGACCCAGTACTTC

J: TRBJ2-1
D: -
V: TRBV7-9
size: -
CDR3: CASSPPGTYNEQFF
DNA: TGTGCCAGCAGCCCCCCAGGGACCTACAATGAGCAGTTCTTC

J: TRBJ1-5
D: -
V: TRBV9
size: few
CDR3: CASSPTGSSNQPQHF
DNA: TGTGCCAGCAGCCCCACAGGGTCAAGCAATCAGCCCCAGCATTTT

J: TRBJ2-3
D: TRBD2
V: TRBV6-5
size: -
CDR3: CASSGGSLGTDTQYF
DNA: TGTGCCAGCAGCGGCGGGAGTCTCGGCACAGATACGCAGTATTTT

J: TRBJ2-4
D: -
V: TRBV7-3
size: -
CDR3: CASSFSGGGEDIQYF
DNA: TGTGCCAGCAGCTTCTCCGGGGGTGGGGAGGACATTCAGTACTTC

J: TRBJ1-2
D: -
V: TRBV2
size: -
CDR3: CASSEAGTGGAFYGYTF
DNA: TGTGCCAGCAGTGAAGCGGGCACGGGGGGGGCTTTCTATGGCTACACCTTC

J: TRBJ2-1
D: -
V: TRBV7-9
size: -
CDR3: CASSPRIASDNEQFF
DNA: TGTGCCAGCAGCCCGAGAATAGCCAGTGACAATGAGCAGTTCTTC

J: TRBJ2-2
D: -
V: TRBV9
size: once
CDR3: CASSVGEPYGELFF
DNA: TGTGCCAGCAGCGTAGGGGAGCCCTACGGGGAGCTGTTTTTT

J: TRBJ1-4
D: -
V: TRBV6-6
size: -
CDR3: CASRDGQGNEKLFF
DNA: TGTGCCAGCAGGGACGGGCAGGGAAATGAAAAACTGTTTTTT

J: TRBJ1-2
D: -
V: TRBV12-5
size: -
CDR3: CASASEPNYGYTF
DNA: TGTGCTAGTGCCAGCGAGCCTAACTATGGCTACACCTTC

J: TRBJ1-2
D: TRBD1
V: TRBV7-2
size: -
CDR3: CASSLGDRTNYGYTF
DNA: TGTGCCAGCAGCTTAGGGGACAGGACTAACTATGGCTACACCTTC

J: TRBJ1-5
D: -
V: TRBV28
size: -
CDR3: CASSYTGYNQPQHF
DNA: TGTGCCAGCAGTTATACAGGGTACAATCAGCCCCAGCATTTT

J: TRBJ1-3
D: TRBD1
V: TRBV7-3
size: once
CDR3: CASSSTGTPGNTIYF
DNA: TGTGCCAGCAGCTCGACAGGGACGCCTGGAAACACCATATATTTT

J: TRBJ2-1
D: -
V: TRBV10-3
size: -
CDR3: CAISEAYNNEQFF
DNA: TGTGCCATCAGTGAAGCCTATAACAATGAGCAGTTCTTC

J: TRBJ2-3
D: TRBD2
V: TRBV28
size: -
CDR3: CASSKSGITDTQYF
DNA: TGTGCCAGCAGTAAAAGCGGGATCACAGATACGCAGTATTTT

J: TRBJ2-7
D: TRBD1
V: TRBV7-9
size: -
CDR3: CASSLDQGDRAHEQYF
DNA: TGTGCCAGCAGCTTAGACCAAGGGGACAGGGCCCACGAGCAGTACTTC

J: TRBJ2-7
D: TRBD1
V: TRBV5-1
size: -
CDR3: CASSLMGQGAFREQYF
DNA: TGCGCCAGCAGCTTAATGGGACAGGGGGCGTTCCGCGAGCAGTACTTC

J: TRBJ1-5
D: -
V: TRBV10-3
size: -
CDR3: CAISGGQSDSNQPQHF
DNA: TGTGCCATCAGTGGCGGGCAGTCAGATAGCAATCAGCCCCAGCATTTT

J: TRBJ2-2
D: -
V: TRBV19
size: -
CDR3: CASSIWGLGGELFF
DNA: TGTGCCAGTAGTATTTGGGGGCTTGGCGGGGAGCTGTTTTTT

J: TRBJ1-4
D: -
V: TRBV14
size: -
CDR3: CASSFLKGVNEKLFF
DNA: TGTGCCAGCAGCTTCCTTAAAGGGGTTAATGAAAAACTGTTTTTT

J: TRBJ1-5
D: -
V: TRBV4-2
size: -
CDR3: CASSQEGAGNQPQHF
DNA: TGTGCCAGCAGCCAAGAGGGGGCCGGGAATCAGCCCCAGCATTTT

J: TRBJ2-7
D: -
V: TRBV21-1
size: -
CDR3: CASSKRHGRYEQYF
DNA: TGTGCCAGCAGCAAGAGACACGGCCGCTACGAGCAGTACTTC

J: TRBJ1-2
D: -
V: TRBV4-1
size: -
CDR3: CASSHSTNYGYTF
DNA: TGCGCCAGCAGCCACTCTACTAACTATGGCTACACCTTC

J: TRBJ2-7
D: -
V: TRBV28
size: -
CDR3: CASSFPGFYEQYF
DNA: TGTGCCAGCAGTTTCCCAGGGTTCTACGAGCAGTACTTC

J: TRBJ1-1
D: TRBD1
V: TRBV7-9
size: -
CDR3: CASSPGQGMNTEAFF
DNA: TGTGCCAGCAGCCCCGGACAGGGAATGAACACTGAAGCTTTCTTT

J: TRBJ1-3
D: -
V: TRBV30
size: once
CDR3: CAWVPTGTSGNTIYF
DNA: TGTGCCTGGGTCCCGACAGGAACCTCTGGAAACACCATATATTTT

J: TRBJ2-3
D: TRBD2
V: TRBV9
size: -
CDR3: CASSAHLWRQGGTSGRTDTQYF
DNA: TGTGCCAGCAGCGCCCATCTTTGGAGACAGGGAGGGACTAGCGGGAGGACAGATACGCAGTATTTT

J: TRBJ2-5
D: TRBD2
V: TRBV28
size: -
CDR3: CASSLTGGETQYF
DNA: TGTGCCAGCAGTTTAACGGGGGGGGAGACCCAGTACTTC

J: TRBJ2-5
D: -
V: TRBV4-2
size: -
CDR3: CASQINGGPIRAQYF
DNA: TGTGCCAGCCAAATAAACGGGGGGCCAATTAGGGCCCAGTACTTC

J: TRBJ2-1
D: -
V: TRBV29-1
size: -
CDR3: CSVEARVEQFF
DNA: TGCAGCGTTGAAGCCCGGGTTGAGCAGTTCTTC

J: TRBJ1-3
D: -
V: TRBV7-9
size: once
CDR3: CASSRGVSGNTIYF
DNA: TGTGCCAGCAGCCGAGGAGTATCTGGAAACACCATATATTTT

J: TRBJ2-7
D: -
V: TRBV7-9
size: -
CDR3: CASSASETYEQYF
DNA: TGTGCCAGCAGCGCCTCGGAGACCTACGAGCAGTACTTC

J: TRBJ2-5
D: TRBD1
V: TRBV11-2
size: -
CDR3: CASSLSTYRGQETQYF
DNA: TGTGCCAGCAGCTTATCCACCTACAGGGGTCAAGAGACCCAGTACTTC

J: TRBJ1-4
D: TRBD1
V: TRBV7-9
size: once
CDR3: CASSLAGTVATNEKLFF
DNA: TGTGCCAGCAGCTTAGCGGGGACAGTTGCAACTAATGAAAAACTGTTTTTT

J: TRBJ2-7
D: -
V: TRBV27
size: -
CDR3: CASRPRRSLTYEQYF
DNA: TGTGCCAGCAGACCCCGGAGGAGTTTAACCTACGAGCAGTACTTC

J: TRBJ2-1
D: TRBD2
V: TRBV4-2
size: -
CDR3: CASSQRLAGDNEQFF
DNA: TGTGCCAGCAGCCAGCGACTAGCGGGGGACAATGAGCAGTTCTTC

J: TRBJ2-1
D: -
V: TRBV5-5
size: -
CDR3: CASSLDGGGRTLNEQFF
DNA: TGTGCCAGCAGCTTGGACGGGGGCGGGAGAACCCTCAATGAGCAGTTCTTC

J: TRBJ1-6
D: -
V: TRBV7-9
size: -
CDR3: CASSAGTSTGSPLHF
DNA: TGTGCCAGCAGCGCCGGGACTTCAACGGGTTCACCCCTCCACTTT

J: TRBJ1-2
D: TRBD1
V: TRBV6-5
size: -
CDR3: CASRTGVFYGYTF
DNA: TGTGCCAGCAGGACAGGGGTGTTCTATGGCTACACCTTC

J: TRBJ2-1
D: TRBD1
V: TRBV28
size: -
CDR3: CASSPRVRGLYNEQFF
DNA: TGTGCCAGCAGTCCCAGGGTCAGGGGGCTTTACAATGAGCAGTTCTTC

J: TRBJ2-3
D: -
V: TRBV2
size: -
CDR3: CASSAQRGTDTQYF
DNA: TGTGCCAGCAGTGCCCAGCGGGGCACAGATACGCAGTATTTT

J: TRBJ2-7
D: -
V: TRBV29-1
size: -
CDR3: CSANRDSSYEQYF
DNA: TGCAGCGCAAACAGGGATTCTTCCTACGAGCAGTACTTC

J: TRBJ1-6
D: TRBD1
V: TRBV7-9
size: -
CDR3: CASSLVGQGIGYNSPLHF
DNA: TGTGCCAGCAGCTTAGTGGGACAGGGAATCGGCTATAATTCACCCCTCCACTTT

J: TRBJ2-7
D: -
V: TRBV18
size: -
CDR3: CASSPYLAEAYEQYF
DNA: TGTGCCAGCTCACCGTATTTAGCGGAGGCTTACGAGCAGTACTTC

J: TRBJ2-1
D: -
V: TRBV7-3
size: -
CDR3: CASSSLTGDNEQFF
DNA: TGTGCCAGCAGCTCCCTAACGGGGGACAATGAGCAGTTCTTC

J: TRBJ1-1
D: -
V: TRBV5-1
size: -
CDR3: CASSEPGNTEAFF
DNA: TGCGCCAGCAGCGAACCCGGGAACACTGAAGCTTTCTTT

J: TRBJ1-3
D: -
V: TRBV7-9
size: few
CDR3: CASSPPSSGNTIYF
DNA: TGTGCCAGCAGCCCCCCGAGCTCTGGAAACACCATATATTTT

J: TRBJ2-1
D: TRBD2
V: TRBV6-5
size: -
CDR3: CASSFSGDEQFF
DNA: TGTGCCAGCAGTTTTAGCGGGGATGAGCAGTTCTTC

J: TRBJ2-3
D: -
V: TRBV27
size: -
CDR3: CASSSLVSSDTQYF
DNA: TGTGCCAGCAGTTCTCTAGTCTCATCGGATACGCAGTATTTT

J: TRBJ2-3
D: -
V: TRBV7-2
size: -
CDR3: CASSLGGGGTDTQYF
DNA: TGTGCCAGCAGCTTAGGGGGGGGCGGCACAGATACGCAGTATTTT